This record looks at one T cell receptor beta chain sequence and its context. TCRdb called the RACE reads again in MiXCR, with one record for every CDR3 protein. This table holds some 50,000 distinct CDR3 sequences, approximately 9.3% found once. This record comes from a study of human T cells and chemical hapten exposure. Time point defined: patch test 1, 2 weeks after DPC sensitization. Treatment specified: therapeutic diphenylcyclopropenone sensitization with weekly scalp DPC. The receptor comes from a woman aged 40 to 55 with alopecia areata. Some clones in this sample may be carry-over from other donors' samples. Source: whole blood, taken in connection with sensitization to the hapten diphenylcyclopropenone (DPC).

The CDR3 here is CASTYRTEAFF. The CDR3 DNA reads TGTGCCAGCACCTATAGGACGGAAGCTTTCTTT. This sequence joins TRBV2 and TRBJ1-1; unclear D gene. This CDR3 spans 11 amino acids. V lost 7 bases and J 8 bases, leaving 11 bases between the germline ends. CDR1 and CDR2 from the germline V gene are SNHLY and FYNNEI.